The 32 T cell receptor beta chains presented below share a single source sample, sequenced in a study of blood T cell repertoires in COVID-19. The protocol was immunoSEQ multiplex PCR, while the TCRdb copy is restricted to in-frame clones and leaves out a portion. Among 110,000 to 150,000 clones listed, approximately 85% were seen once. The sample comprised peripheral blood. Receptors were obtained from a man between 50 and 59 years old with acute or convalescent COVID-19.

The chain joins TRBV7-9 to TRBJ2-5, with 7 bases fitting TRBD1. The CDR3 contains 13 residues. The germline V gene encodes CDR1 SEHNR and CDR2 FQNEAQ (reference sequence). V was pared by 2 bases and J by 5 bases, with 2 bases of the junction left unmatched. CDR3 DNA: TGTGCCAGCAGCTTACAACAGGGGGAGACCCAGTACTTC. Its translation: CASSLQQGETQYF.

The chain combines TRBV7-9 with TRBJ1-4, with TRBD1 identical over 9 bases. Losses at the gene ends were 5 bases for V and 8 bases for J; bases not matched to a gene: 6. Per the germline V gene, CDR1 is SEHNR and CDR2 is FQNEAQ (reference sequence). This CDR3 spans 14 amino acids. In nucleotides, the CDR3 is TGTGCCAGCAGCCCGGGACAGGGTCGAGAAAAACTGTTTTTT. Its protein product is CASSPGQGREKLFF. The whole variable domain, remainder taken from reference TRBV7-9 and TRBJ1-4, is DTGVSQNPRHKITKRGQNVTFRCDPISEHNRLYWYRQTLGQGPEFLTYFQNEAQLEKSRLLSDRFSAERPKGSFSTLEIQRTEQGDSAMYLCASSPGQGREKLFFGSGTQLSVL.

The chain employs TRBV5-1 and TRBJ2-1; unclear D gene. This CDR3 spans 12 amino acids. Germline CDR1 and CDR2: SGHRS and YFSETQ. The V gene lost 6 bases and the J gene lost 8 bases, with 12 bases spanning the gap. This CDR3 is CASMISSDEQFF. The CDR3 DNA is TGCGCCAGCATGATATCGAGCGATGAGCAGTTCTTC. Full variable domain (remainder filled in from reference TRBV5-1 and TRBJ2-1): KAGVTQTPRYLIKTRGQQVTLSCSPISGHRSVSWYQQTPGQGLQFLFEYFSETQRNKGNFPGRFSGRQFSNSRSEMNVSTLELGDSALYLCASMISSDEQFFGPGTRLTVL.

The chain carries TRBV6-5 and TRBJ2-7, with D perhaps TRBD2 (6 bases). Germline values: CDR1 MNHEY, CDR2 SVGAGI. The CDR3 is 15 amino acids. V was trimmed by 7 bases and J by 5 bases, leaving 21 bases between them. DNA for the CDR3: TGTGCCAGCATCGCAGGGACTCCGAATGCAGACGAGCAGTACTTC. It yields the protein CASIAGTPNADEQYF.

The chain recombines TRBV7-3 with TRBJ1-1; 7 bases are a match to TRBD1. The V and J ends lost 3 bases and 6 bases, in that order; junction bases with no gene match: 16. CDR3 size: 17 residues. Germline lookup yields CDR1 SGHTA and CDR2 FQGTGA. CDR3 residues: CASSLDEFYRGDAEAFF. The CDR3 nucleotides read TGTGCCAGCAGCTTGGATGAATTTTACAGGGGCGACGCTGAAGCTTTCTTT.

The CDR3 nucleotides read TGCGCCAGCAACCCGGGACAGGTCATCTCTGGGGCCAACGTCCTGACTTTC. It specifies CASNPGQVISGANVLTF. V usage is TRBV5-1 and J usage is TRBJ2-6, with TRBD1 matching 8 bases. Germline V gene lookup returns CDR1 SGHRS and CDR2 YFSETQ. The CDR3 covers 17 residues. J lost 0 bases, V lost 6 bases, and 8 bases had no gene match.

This clone showed up just a few times. The V call is TRBV3-1 (or the pseudogene TRBV3-2), the J call TRBJ1-5; D not resolved. CDR1 and CDR2 (germline): LGHDT, YNNKEL (reference sequence). V was clipped by 4 bases and J by 9 bases, with 19 bases between them. The CDR3 is made up of 15 amino acids. The CDR3 DNA is TGTGCCAGCAGCCCGTACGGAGGTGGGAGAGGGCCCCAGCATTTT. Translating it yields CASSPYGGGRGPQHF.

The genes are TRBV9 and TRBJ2-1; 13 positions agree with TRBD2. V was clipped by 4 bases and J by 7 bases; unmatched bases: 8. The V gene's germline CDR1 is SGDLS and CDR2 YYNGEE. There are 16 residues in the CDR3. The chain's CDR3 is CASSRTSGRVGNEQFF. The CDR3 DNA reads as TGTGCCAGCAGCCGGACTAGCGGGAGAGTGGGGAATGAGCAGTTCTTC.

The chain recombines TRBV5-1 with TRBJ1-1; unclear D gene. Trimming took off 4 bases at V and 2 bases at J, with 3 bases between the two ends. Germline V lookup: CDR1 SGHRS, CDR2 YFSETQ. This CDR3 has 11 amino acids. CDR3 sequence reads: CASSLNTEAFF. The CDR3 nucleotides are TGCGCCAGCAGCCTCAACACTGAAGCTTTCTTT.

The chain joins TRBV15 to TRBJ2-5; tentatively, D is TRBD2 (5 bases). CDR3 length: 14 residues. The V gene's germline CDR1 is LNHNV and CDR2 YYDKDF (reference sequence). The V gene lost 1 base and the J gene lost 4 bases, with 10 bases spanning the gap. The CDR3 bases are TGTGCCACCAGCAGAGGCCTAGCCGCAGAGACCCAGTACTTC. Protein product: CATSRGLAAETQYF. Together with reference TRBV15 and TRBJ2-5, the CDR3 gives the full variable domain: DAMVIQNPRYQVTQFGKPVTLSCSQTLNHNVMYWYQQKSSQAPKLLFHYYDKDFNNEADTPDNFQSRRPNTSFCFLDIRSPGLGDTAMYLCATSRGLAAETQYFGPGTRLLVL.

This CDR3 is CASSPQRQGGNTEAFF. The CDR3 DNA reads TGTGCCAGCTCACCACAACGACAGGGGGGGAACACTGAAGCTTTCTTT. The chain combines TRBV18 with TRBJ1-1; TRBD1 matches at 9 bases. Germline CDR1 reads KGHSH; CDR2 reads LQKENI. There are 16 residues in the CDR3. V trimming: 1 base; J trimming: 1 base; junction bases outside the gene matches: 4.

The chain has TRBV12-3 or TRBV12-4 and TRBJ1-1; D remains unclear. This CDR3 has 12 residues. Trimming took off 5 bases at V and 5 bases at J, with 9 bases between the two ends. The CDR3 DNA follows: TGTGCCAGCAGTCTCCGGGAAACTGAAGCTTTCTTT. This gives the protein CASSLRETEAFF.

The chain joins TRBV7-9 to TRBJ2-1; 7 bases align to TRBD2. This CDR3 spans 15 amino acids. The V segment lost 8 bases and the J segment 6 bases; nucleotides outside the gene matches: 13. Per germline, CDR1 SEHNR and CDR2 FQNEAQ (reference sequence). The CDR3 loop is CASLRREKGGNEQFF. In nucleotides, the CDR3 is TGTGCCAGCTTAAGGCGGGAGAAAGGTGGCAATGAGCAGTTCTTC.

For the CDR3, the DNA is TGCGCCAGCAGCCAAGATCTGAGGACAGGCAAAGTATACGAGCAGTACTTC. Protein: CASSQDLRTGKVYEQYF. The chain has TRBV4-1 and TRBJ2-7, with TRBD1 matching 7 bases. The CDR3 is made up of 17 amino acids. With 0 bases clipped from V and 4 bases from J, the junction kept 12 bases outside the gene matches. Germline assignment: CDR1 MGHRA and CDR2 YSYEKL.

This clone has only a few counts. The V call is TRBV5-6, the J call TRBJ1-2; TRBD1 matches 9 bases. After removal of 3 bases from V and 8 bases from J, the junction contained 5 bases not matched to a gene. CDR3 length: 13 residues. Germline V gives CDR1 SGHDT, CDR2 YYEEEE. The CDR3 sequence is CASSSRQGDGYTF. CDR3 nucleotides: TGTGCCAGCAGCTCAAGACAGGGGGACGGCTACACCTTC. The variable domain in full, completed from reference TRBV5-6 and TRBJ1-2, reads DAGVTQSPTHLIKTRGQQVTLRCSPKSGHDTVSWYQQALGQGPQFIFQYYEEEERQRGNFPDRFSGHQFPNYSSELNVNALLLGDSALYLCASSSRQGDGYTFGSGTRLTVV.

The chain uses TRBV4-1 and TRBJ2-3, with TRBD2 matching over 7 bases. J was trimmed by 4 bases and V by 4 bases; bases with no gene match: 14. The CDR3 spans 17 residues. CDR1 is MGHRA, CDR2 YSYEKL, per germline. CDR3 nucleotide sequence: TGCGCCAGCAGCCCCACCAGCGGGGCCAGGGCCTCAGATACGCAGTATTTT. Translating gives CASSPTSGARASDTQYF.

This chain joins TRBV5-1 and TRBJ2-6; possible D gene TRBD1, 6 bases. The germline gives CDR1 SGHRS, CDR2 YFSETQ. This CDR3 has 15 residues. V lost 4 bases, J lost 4 bases, and 12 bases lay in between. CDR3: CASSRTGPGANVLTF. The DNA for the CDR3 is TGCGCCAGCAGCCGTACAGGGCCCGGGGCCAACGTCCTGACTTTC.

This sequence joins TRBV2 and TRBJ1-4; 8 bases match TRBD1. This CDR3 has 17 amino acids. Germline CDR1 SNHLY, CDR2 FYNNEI. Germline trimming cut 7 bases from V and 1 base from J; bases unmatched to any gene: 11. The CDR3 bases are TGTGCCAGCAACTACAGGGGGTTAAGGATAACTAATGAAAAACTGTTTTTT. Its protein product is CASNYRGLRITNEKLFF.

The chain joins TRBV6-6 to TRBJ2-3; D unresolved. This CDR3 spans 12 amino acids. V shed 5 bases and J shed 0 bases, with 3 bases lying between them. CDR1 and CDR2 from the germline V gene are MNHNY and SVGAGI (reference sequence). CDR3 in amino acids: CASSGSTDTQYF. CDR3 coding DNA: TGTGCCAGCAGTGGCAGCACAGATACGCAGTATTTT.

The chain uses TRBV27 and TRBJ1-2, with 9 nucleotides matching TRBD1. The CDR3 totals 14 residues. V trimming: 6 bases; J trimming: 4 bases; junction bases outside the gene matches: 6. CDR1 and CDR2 (germline): MNHEY, SMNVEV (reference sequence). The CDR3 DNA is TGTGCCAGCAGAGCTCTGGGACAGGGCTATGGCTACACCTTC. Translated: CASRALGQGYGYTF.

V gene TRBV19 combines with J gene TRBJ2-2; 12 bases match TRBD2. Per germline, CDR1 LNHDA and CDR2 SQIVND (reference sequence). V was pared by 5 bases and J by 5 bases, with 6 bases of the junction left unmatched. The CDR3 totals 16 residues. CDR3 loop: CASSRGLAGATGELFF. The CDR3 DNA is TGTGCCAGTAGTCGGGGACTAGCGGGCGCGACCGGGGAGCTGTTTTTT.

The CDR3 spells CAWSTVGNTIYF. CDR3 bases: TGTGCCTGGAGTACGGTCGGAAACACCATATATTTT. The chain carries TRBV30 and TRBJ1-3; D call uncertain. V was clipped by 2 bases and J by 4 bases, with 6 bases between them. The germline V gene has CDR1 GTSNPN and CDR2 SVGIG (reference sequence). This CDR3 comprises 12 residues.

J is TRBJ2-7 and V is TRBV30, with D possibly TRBD1 on 6 matching bases. V was clipped by 3 bases and J by 3 bases, with 9 bases between them. This CDR3 is 12 amino acids long. Germline loops: CDR1 GTSNPN, CDR2 SVGIG (reference sequence). The CDR3 coding sequence is TGTGCCTGGAGCCCGGACAGCTACGAGCAGTACTTC. Translation: CAWSPDSYEQYF.

V is TRBV19 and J is TRBJ1-2, with D unresolved. CDR3 length: 15 residues. Germline V gene sequence: CDR1 LNHDA, CDR2 SQIVND (reference sequence). Trimming took off 7 bases at V and 4 bases at J, with 19 bases between the two ends. CDR3: CASIPTSLGSYGYTF. The DNA of the CDR3 is TGTGCCAGTATTCCAACGTCCCTCGGGAGCTATGGCTACACCTTC.

J is TRBJ2-7 and V is TRBV2; D unclear. Germline loops: CDR1 SNHLY, CDR2 FYNNEI. CDR3 length equals 12 residues. Trimming removed 6 bases from V and 3 bases from J, with 9 bases in between. The CDR3 reads CASRENSYEQYF. The CDR3 DNA is TGTGCCAGCAGAGAGAACAGCTACGAGCAGTACTTC.

This clone was seen once. The V gene is TRBV5-1, the J gene TRBJ1-1, with D hard to call. The germline gives CDR1 SGHRS, CDR2 YFSETQ. Trimming pared 0 bases from V and 5 bases from J, leaving 14 bases between. This CDR3 contains 15 residues. This CDR3 is CASSLEEGGWTEAFF. CDR3 nucleotides: TGCGCCAGCAGCTTGGAAGAGGGAGGATGGACTGAAGCTTTCTTT. The full variable domain, in which reference TRBV5-1 and TRBJ1-1 provide the parts outside the CDR3, is KAGVTQTPRYLIKTRGQQVTLSCSPISGHRSVSWYQQTPGQGLQFLFEYFSETQRNKGNFPGRFSGRQFSNSRSEMNVSTLELGDSALYLCASSLEEGGWTEAFFGQGTRLTVV.

The chain links TRBV7-8 to TRBJ1-3, with 9 nucleotides matching TRBD1. The length of the CDR3 is 15 residues. Trimming took 5 bases from V and 4 from J; bases not matched to a gene: 6. Germline V gene sequence: CDR1 SGHVS, CDR2 FQNEAQ. The CDR3 DNA follows: TGTGCCAGCAGCGCCGGGACAGGGTTCGGAAACACCATATATTTT. Its protein is CASSAGTGFGNTIYF.

This chain links TRBV27 with TRBJ2-7, with 9 bases matching TRBD2. Germline-derived CDR1 and CDR2 are MNHEY and SMNVEV (reference sequence). The CDR3 is made up of 12 amino acids. V shed 6 bases and J 6 bases; nucleotides not matched to a gene: 3. The CDR3 DNA reads TGTGCCAGCAGCCGGACTAGCGCCGAGCAGTACTTC. It is translated as CASSRTSAEQYF.

The rearrangement links TRBV7-9 to TRBJ1-2; tentative D call: TRBD1 (6 bases). V was clipped by 5 bases and J by 8 bases, with 15 bases between them. Germline CDR1 SEHNR, CDR2 FQNEAQ (reference sequence). The CDR3 totals 13 residues. The CDR3 nucleotides read TGTGCCAGCAGCCTAGATCTGCAGGGGGGCTACACCTTC. Its translation: CASSLDLQGGYTF.

As DNA, the CDR3 is TGTGCCATCAGCCTCGGACAGTCCAAGAACACTGAAGCTTTCTTT. Protein product: CAISLGQSKNTEAFF. The genes are TRBV10-3 and TRBJ1-1; TRBD1 might be the D (6 bases). Germline V CDR1 and CDR2: ENHRY, SYGVKD. Trimming took 6 bases from V and 1 from J, leaving 15 bases between them. The CDR3 loop spans 15 amino acids.

This CDR3 is CASSQDRAEAFF. The CDR3 nucleotides read TGCGCCAGCAGCCAGGACAGGGCTGAAGCTTTCTTT. This chain connects TRBV5-1 to TRBJ1-1; TRBD1 matches 8 bases. This CDR3 spans 12 amino acids. Germline loops: CDR1 SGHRS, CDR2 YFSETQ. J was trimmed by 6 bases and V by 4 bases; bases with no gene match: 2.

This clone was recorded only once. V usage is TRBV3-1 (or the pseudogene TRBV3-2) and J usage is TRBJ2-6; TRBD1 is a possible D gene (6 bases). CDR3 length: 17 amino acids. In germline, CDR1 is LGHDT, CDR2 YNNKEL (reference sequence). The V end lost 1 base, the J end lost 2 bases, and 12 bases lay between the germline ends. This CDR3 is CASSQGVRTAGANVLTF. In DNA form, the CDR3 reads TGTGCCAGCAGCCAAGGGGTCAGGACAGCTGGGGCCAACGTCCTGACTTTC.